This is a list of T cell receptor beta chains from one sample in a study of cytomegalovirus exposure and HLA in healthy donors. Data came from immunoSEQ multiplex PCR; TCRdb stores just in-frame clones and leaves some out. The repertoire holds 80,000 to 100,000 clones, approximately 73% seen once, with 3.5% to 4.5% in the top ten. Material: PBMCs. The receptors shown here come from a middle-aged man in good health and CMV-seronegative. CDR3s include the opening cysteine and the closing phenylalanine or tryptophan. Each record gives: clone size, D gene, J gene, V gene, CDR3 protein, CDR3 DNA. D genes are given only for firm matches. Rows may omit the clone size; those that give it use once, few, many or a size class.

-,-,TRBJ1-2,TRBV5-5,CASSFWGRDYGYTF,TGTGCCAGCAGCTTCTGGGGCAGGGATTATGGCTACACCTTC
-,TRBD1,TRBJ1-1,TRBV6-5,CASRWTGFNTEAFF,TGTGCCAGCAGGTGGACAGGCTTTAACACTGAAGCTTTCTTT
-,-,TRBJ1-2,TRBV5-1,CASSFSVGDYGYTF,TGCGCCAGCAGCTTCTCAGTAGGGGACTATGGCTACACCTTC
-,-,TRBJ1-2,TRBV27,CASSWTSNYGYTF,TGTGCCAGCAGTTGGACATCTAACTATGGCTACACCTTC
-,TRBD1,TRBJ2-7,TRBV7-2,CASSPGGQARYEQYF,TGTGCCAGCAGCCCCGGGGGACAGGCTCGCTACGAGCAGTACTTC
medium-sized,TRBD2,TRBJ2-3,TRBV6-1,CASSESSGGADTQYF,TGTGCCAGCAGTGAATCTAGCGGGGGGGCAGATACGCAGTATTTT
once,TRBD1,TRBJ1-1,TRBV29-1,CSVEMTGGRANTEAFF,TGCAGCGTTGAAATGACAGGGGGGAGGGCGAACACTGAAGCTTTCTTT
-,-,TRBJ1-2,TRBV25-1,CASSEFMGYTF,TGTGCCAGCAGTGAATTTATGGGCTACACCTTC
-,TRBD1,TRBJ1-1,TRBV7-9,CASSHPGQGTEAFF,TGTGCCAGCAGTCATCCGGGACAGGGGACTGAAGCTTTCTTT
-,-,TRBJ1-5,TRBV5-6,CASSQTPGENQPQHF,TGTGCCAGCAGCCAGACCCCGGGAGAAAATCAGCCCCAGCATTTT
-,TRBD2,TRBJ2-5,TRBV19,CASSNPSGGTQETQYF,TGTGCCAGTAGTAATCCTAGCGGGGGGACCCAAGAGACCCAGTACTTC
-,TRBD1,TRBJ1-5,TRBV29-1,CSVLQGAGNQPQHF,TGCAGCGTTCTACAGGGGGCCGGGAATCAGCCCCAGCATTTT
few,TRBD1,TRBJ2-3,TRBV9,CASRKGQGTDTQYF,TGTGCCAGCAGAAAGGGACAGGGAACAGATACGCAGTATTTT
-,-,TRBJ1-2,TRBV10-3,CAISEQGWFYGYTF,TGTGCCATCAGTGAGCAGGGGTGGTTCTATGGCTACACCTTC
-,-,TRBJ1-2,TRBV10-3,CAISVTEGGGGYTF,TGTGCCATCAGTGTGACCGAAGGGGGTGGTGGCTACACCTTC
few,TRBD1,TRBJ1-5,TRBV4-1,CASSQDPHGTVNQPQHF,TGCGCCAGCAGCCAGGATCCTCACGGGACAGTAAATCAGCCCCAGCATTTT
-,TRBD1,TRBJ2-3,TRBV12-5,CASGFGTGWTDTQYF,TGTGCTAGTGGTTTTGGGACAGGTTGGACAGATACGCAGTATTTT
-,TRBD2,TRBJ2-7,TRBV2,CASSEGGGDYSYEQYF,TGTGCCAGCAGTGAAGGTGGAGGGGACTACTCCTACGAGCAGTACTTC
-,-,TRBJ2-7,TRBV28,CASSLPGLGATRGEQYF,TGTGCCAGCAGTCTCCCAGGGTTGGGGGCGACCAGGGGCGAGCAGTACTTC
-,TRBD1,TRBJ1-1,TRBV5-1,CASSLVTQGVGTEAFF,TGCGCCAGCAGCTTGGTAACCCAGGGGGTCGGCACTGAAGCTTTCTTT
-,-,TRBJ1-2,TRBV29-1,CSVQVQAGDGYTF,TGCAGCGTTCAAGTCCAGGCAGGGGATGGCTACACCTTC
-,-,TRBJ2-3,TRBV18,CASSPQEGWDTQYF,TGTGCCAGCTCACCACAGGAGGGCTGGGATACGCAGTATTTT
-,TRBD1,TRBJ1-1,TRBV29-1,CSVRQGARSEAFF,TGCAGCGTTAGACAGGGGGCAAGATCTGAAGCTTTCTTT
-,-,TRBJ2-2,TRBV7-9,CASSLGQSNTGELFF,TGTGCCAGCAGCTTGGGGCAATCGAACACCGGGGAGCTGTTTTTT
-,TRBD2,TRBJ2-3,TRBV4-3,CASSQFSWRGDTDTQYF,TGCGCCAGCAGCCAATTTTCTTGGCGGGGGGATACAGATACGCAGTATTTT
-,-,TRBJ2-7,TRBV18,CASSHRDTSYEQYF,TGTGCCAGCTCCCACCGGGACACCTCCTACGAGCAGTACTTC
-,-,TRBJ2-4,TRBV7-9,CASSLLEGALGNIQYF,TGTGCCAGCAGCTTATTGGAAGGGGCCCTAGGGAACATTCAGTACTTC
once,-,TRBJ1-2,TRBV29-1,CSPGTRPYGYTF,TGCAGCCCAGGGACAAGACCTTATGGCTACACCTTC